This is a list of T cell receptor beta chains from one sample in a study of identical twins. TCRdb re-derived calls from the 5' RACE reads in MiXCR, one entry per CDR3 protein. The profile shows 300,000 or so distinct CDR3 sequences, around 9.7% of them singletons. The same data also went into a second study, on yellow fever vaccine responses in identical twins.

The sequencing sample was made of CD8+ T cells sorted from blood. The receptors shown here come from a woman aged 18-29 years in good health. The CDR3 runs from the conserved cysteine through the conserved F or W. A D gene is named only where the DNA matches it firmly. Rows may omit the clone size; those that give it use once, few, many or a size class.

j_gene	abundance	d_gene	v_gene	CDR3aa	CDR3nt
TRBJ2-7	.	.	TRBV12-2	CASRSTVSYEQYF	TGTGCAAGTCGCTCGACTGTCTCCTACGAGCAGTACTTC
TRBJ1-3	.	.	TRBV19	CASSAGPGNTIYF	TGTGCCAGTAGCGCAGGGCCTGGAAACACCATATATTTT
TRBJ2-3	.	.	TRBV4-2	CASSQPGLLTDTQYF	TGTGCCAGCAGCCAACCGGGACTTCTCACAGATACGCAGTATTTT
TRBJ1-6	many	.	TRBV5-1	CASSLEGGNSPLHF	TGCGCCAGCAGCTTGGAAGGGGGTAATTCACCCCTCCACTTT
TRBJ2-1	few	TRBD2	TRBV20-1	CSAPTTGGPYNEQFF	TGCAGTGCCCCAACGACGGGGGGGCCTTACAATGAGCAGTTCTTC
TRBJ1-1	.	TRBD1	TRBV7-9	CASSNPDRGPEAFF	TGTGCCAGCAGCAACCCGGACAGGGGCCCTGAAGCTTTCTTT
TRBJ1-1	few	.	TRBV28	CASSLLGGHPRLNTEAFF	TGTGCCAGCAGTTTATTGGGCGGCCACCCGAGATTGAACACTGAAGCTTTCTTT
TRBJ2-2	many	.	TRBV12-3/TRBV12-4	CASREGDPTGELFF	TGTGCCAGCAGGGAGGGGGACCCTACCGGGGAGCTGTTTTTT
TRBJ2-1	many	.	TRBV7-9	CASSLAVVGVGDNEQFF	TGTGCCAGCAGCTTAGCGGTGGTCGGCGTCGGGGACAATGAGCAGTTCTTC
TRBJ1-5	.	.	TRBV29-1	CSVGTGSNQPQHF	TGCAGCGTGGGGACGGGTAGCAATCAGCCCCAGCATTTT
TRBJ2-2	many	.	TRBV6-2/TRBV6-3	CASSWLAPTGELFF	TGTGCCAGCAGTTGGCTAGCCCCCACCGGGGAGCTGTTTTTT